Listed below are T cell receptor beta chains from one sample, sequenced in a study of neurological immune-mediated disorders. MiXCR was run by TCRdb on the 5' RACE reads, yielding one entry per CDR3 protein. The sample contains fewer than 85,000 distinct CDR3 sequences, around 4.2% of which appear only once. The sequencing sample was made of PBMCs. The receptors come from a man aged 25-45 years with multiple sclerosis. Both conserved end residues are part of each CDR3. The order of the fields is V gene, D gene, clone size, J gene, CDR3 protein, CDR3 DNA. A D gene is named only where the DNA matches it firmly. A row's size may be missing; if present it is once, few, many or a size class.

v_gene: TRBV5-1; d_gene: NA; abundance: many; j_gene: TRBJ2-4; CDR3aa: CASSLIGTMDIQYF; CDR3nt: TGCGCCAGCAGCTTGATCGGGACAATGGACATTCAGTACTTC
v_gene: TRBV20-1; d_gene: NA; abundance: many; j_gene: TRBJ1-5; CDR3aa: CSASMYGSNQPQHF; CDR3nt: TGCAGTGCTAGCATGTACGGTAGCAATCAGCCCCAGCATTTT
v_gene: TRBV20-1; d_gene: NA; abundance: many; j_gene: TRBJ1-1; CDR3aa: CSARGRRPQAFF; CDR3nt: TGCAGTGCTAGAGGCCGCAGACCTCAAGCTTTCTTT
v_gene: TRBV7-2; d_gene: TRBD2; abundance: NA; j_gene: TRBJ2-3; CDR3aa: CASIRGSGGTDTQYF; CDR3nt: TGTGCCAGCATCAGGGGTAGCGGGGGGACCGATACGCAGTATTTT
v_gene: TRBV5-1; d_gene: NA; abundance: many; j_gene: TRBJ2-1; CDR3aa: CASSLAYNEQFF; CDR3nt: TGCGCCAGCAGCTTGGCCTACAATGAGCAGTTCTTC
v_gene: TRBV5-1; d_gene: NA; abundance: many; j_gene: TRBJ2-3; CDR3aa: CASSPEAGIDTQYF; CDR3nt: TGCGCCAGCAGCCCCGAAGCAGGGATAGATACGCAGTATTTT
v_gene: TRBV6-5; d_gene: TRBD2; abundance: many; j_gene: TRBJ2-3; CDR3aa: CASSYSGTSTDTQYF; CDR3nt: TGTGCCAGCAGTTACTCCGGGACTAGTACAGATACGCAGTATTTT
v_gene: TRBV4-3; d_gene: NA; abundance: many; j_gene: TRBJ1-1; CDR3aa: CASSQVAGVWTEAFF; CDR3nt: TGCGCCAGCAGCCAAGTAGCTGGCGTATGGACTGAAGCTTTCTTT
v_gene: TRBV29-1; d_gene: NA; abundance: many; j_gene: TRBJ2-7; CDR3aa: CSVGRDASYEQYF; CDR3nt: TGCAGCGTTGGAAGGGATGCGTCCTACGAGCAGTACTTC
v_gene: TRBV5-8; d_gene: NA; abundance: many; j_gene: TRBJ2-5; CDR3aa: CASSNPGRAYQETQYF; CDR3nt: TGTGCCAGCAGCAATCCTGGACGAGCGTACCAAGAGACCCAGTACTTC
v_gene: TRBV12-3/TRBV12-4; d_gene: NA; abundance: many; j_gene: TRBJ2-3; CDR3aa: CASSLSLADTQYF; CDR3nt: TGTGCCAGCAGTTTAAGCCTGGCGGATACGCAGTATTTT